This T cell receptor beta chain was identified during a study of shared clonotypes between healthy human individuals. Study background: Two women and a few men aged 18 to 49 served as donors.

This clone was counted a single time. Trimming took 5 bases from V and 7 from J; bases not matched to a gene: 11. The CDR3 is 15 residues long. Germline V gives CDR1 SEHNR, CDR2 FQNEAQ (reference sequence). Measured with immunoSEQ multiplex PCR; TCRdb has only the in-frame clones, and not every one. In the table there are 1.4 million to 1.5 million clones, around 97% of which are singletons. The receptor was derived from a young man in good health. Source material: naive CD4+ T cells sorted from blood. The subset denotes: CD45RA+ positively selected. The chain has TRBV7-9 and TRBJ2-1; 7 nucleotides match TRBD1. The CDR3 here is CASSRDRESRNEQFF. CDR3 DNA: TGTGCCAGCAGCCGAGACAGGGAGTCGAGAAATGAGCAGTTCTTC. The variable domain in full, with the rest retrieved from reference TRBV7-9 and TRBJ2-1, is DTGVSQNPRHKITKRGQNVTFRCDPISEHNRLYWYRQTLGQGPEFLTYFQNEAQLEKSRLLSDRFSAERPKGSFSTLEIQRTEQGDSAMYLCASSRDRESRNEQFFGPGTRLTVL.